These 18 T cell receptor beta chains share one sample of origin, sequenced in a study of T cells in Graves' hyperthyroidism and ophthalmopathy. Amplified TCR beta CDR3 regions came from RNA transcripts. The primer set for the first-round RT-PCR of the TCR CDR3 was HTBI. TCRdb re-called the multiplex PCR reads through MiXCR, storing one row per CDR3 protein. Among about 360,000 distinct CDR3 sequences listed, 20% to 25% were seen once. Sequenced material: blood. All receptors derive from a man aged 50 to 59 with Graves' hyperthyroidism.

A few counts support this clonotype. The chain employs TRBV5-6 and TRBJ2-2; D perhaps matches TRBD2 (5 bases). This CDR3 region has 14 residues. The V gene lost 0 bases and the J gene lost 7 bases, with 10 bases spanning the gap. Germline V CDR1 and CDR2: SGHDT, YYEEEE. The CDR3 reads CASSLAGYLGELFF. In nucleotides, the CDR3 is TGTGCCAGCAGCTTGGCGGGGTACCTCGGGGAGCTGTTTTTT.

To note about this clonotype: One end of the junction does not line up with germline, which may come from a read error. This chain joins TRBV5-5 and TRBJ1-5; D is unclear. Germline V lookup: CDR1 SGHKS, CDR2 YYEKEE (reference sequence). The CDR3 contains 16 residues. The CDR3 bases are TGTGCCGGCAGCTTCATACCGGACGCCAGCAATCAGCCCCAGCATTTT. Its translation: CAGSFIPDASNQPQHF.

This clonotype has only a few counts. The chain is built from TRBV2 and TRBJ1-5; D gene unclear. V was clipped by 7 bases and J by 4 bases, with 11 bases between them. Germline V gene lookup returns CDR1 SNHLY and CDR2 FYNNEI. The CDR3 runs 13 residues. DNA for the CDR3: TGTGCCAGCAATACACAGCAGAATCAGCCCCAGCATTTT. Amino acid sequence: CASNTQQNQPQHF.

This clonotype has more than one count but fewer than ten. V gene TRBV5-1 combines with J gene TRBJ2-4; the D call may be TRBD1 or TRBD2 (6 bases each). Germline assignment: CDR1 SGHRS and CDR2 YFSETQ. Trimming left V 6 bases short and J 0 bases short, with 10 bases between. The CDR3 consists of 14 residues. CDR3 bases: TGCGCCAGCAAGGGGGGTGGAGCCAAAAACATTCAGTACTTC. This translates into CASKGGGAKNIQYF. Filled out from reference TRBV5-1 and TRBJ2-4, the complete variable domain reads KAGVTQTPRYLIKTRGQQVTLSCSPISGHRSVSWYQQTPGQGLQFLFEYFSETQRNKGNFPGRFSGRQFSNSRSEMNVSTLELGDSALYLCASKGGGAKNIQYFGAGTRLSVL.

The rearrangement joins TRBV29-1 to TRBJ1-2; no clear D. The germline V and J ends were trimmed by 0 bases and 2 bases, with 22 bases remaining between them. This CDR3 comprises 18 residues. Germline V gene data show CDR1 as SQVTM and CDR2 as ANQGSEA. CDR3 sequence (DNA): TGCAGCGTTGAAGATGGGCCAGGAGTAAGCAGAAAGAACTATGGCTACACCTTC. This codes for CSVEDGPGVSRKNYGYTF.

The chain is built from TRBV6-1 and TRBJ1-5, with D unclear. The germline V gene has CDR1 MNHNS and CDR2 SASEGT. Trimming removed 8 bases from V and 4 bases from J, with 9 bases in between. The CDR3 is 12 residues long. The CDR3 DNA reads TGTGCCAGCGAGGACGGAAATCAGCCCCAGCATTTT. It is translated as CASEDGNQPQHF.

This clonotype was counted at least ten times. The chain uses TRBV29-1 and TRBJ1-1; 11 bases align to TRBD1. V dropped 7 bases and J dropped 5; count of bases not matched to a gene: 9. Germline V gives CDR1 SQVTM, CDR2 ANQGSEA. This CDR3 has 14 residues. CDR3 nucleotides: TGCAGCGCCAGGACAGGGGGCGAGGGGACTGAAGCTTTCTTT. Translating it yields CSARTGGEGTEAFF.

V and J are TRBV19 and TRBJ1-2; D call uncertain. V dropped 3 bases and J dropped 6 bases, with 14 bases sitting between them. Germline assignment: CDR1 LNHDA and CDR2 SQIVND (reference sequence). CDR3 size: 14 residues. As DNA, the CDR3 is TGTGCCAGTAGTATCTCTCAGGAAGTTGATGGCTACACCTTC. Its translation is CASSISQEVDGYTF.

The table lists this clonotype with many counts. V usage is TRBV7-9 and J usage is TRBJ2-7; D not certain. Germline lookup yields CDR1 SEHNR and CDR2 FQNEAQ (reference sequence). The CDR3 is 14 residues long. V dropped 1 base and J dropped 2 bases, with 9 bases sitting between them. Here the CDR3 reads CASSLVPEPYEQYF. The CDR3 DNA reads TGTGCCAGCAGCTTAGTTCCTGAACCCTACGAGCAGTACTTC.

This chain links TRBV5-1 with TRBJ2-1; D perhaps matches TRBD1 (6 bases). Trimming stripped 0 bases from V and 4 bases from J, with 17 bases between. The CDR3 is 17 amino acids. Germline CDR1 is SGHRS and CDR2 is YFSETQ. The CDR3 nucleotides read TGCGCCAGCAGCTTGGATGGACAGCGCCTTCTTTACAATGAGCAGTTCTTC. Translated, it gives CASSLDGQRLLYNEQFF.

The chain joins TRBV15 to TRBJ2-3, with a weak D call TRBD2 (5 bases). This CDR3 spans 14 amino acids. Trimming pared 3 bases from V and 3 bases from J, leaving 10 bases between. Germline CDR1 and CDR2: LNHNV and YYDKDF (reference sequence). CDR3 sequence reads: CATSSPRTTDTQYF. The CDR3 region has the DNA TGTGCCACCAGCAGTCCCCGGACTACAGATACGCAGTATTTT.

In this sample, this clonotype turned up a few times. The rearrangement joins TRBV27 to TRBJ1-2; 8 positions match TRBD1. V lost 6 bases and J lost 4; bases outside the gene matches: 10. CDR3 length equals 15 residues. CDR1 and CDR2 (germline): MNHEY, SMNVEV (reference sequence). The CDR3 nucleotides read TGTGCCAGCAGACCCCCCGGACAGGGCGCCTATGGCTACACCTTC. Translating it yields CASRPPGQGAYGYTF.

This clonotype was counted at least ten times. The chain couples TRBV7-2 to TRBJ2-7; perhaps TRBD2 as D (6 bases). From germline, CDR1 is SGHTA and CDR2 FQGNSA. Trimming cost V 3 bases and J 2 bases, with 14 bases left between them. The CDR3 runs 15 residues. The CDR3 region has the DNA TGTGCCAGCAGCTTGGGGGGAGCGGCGCCCTACGAGCAGTACTTC. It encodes CASSLGGAAPYEQYF.

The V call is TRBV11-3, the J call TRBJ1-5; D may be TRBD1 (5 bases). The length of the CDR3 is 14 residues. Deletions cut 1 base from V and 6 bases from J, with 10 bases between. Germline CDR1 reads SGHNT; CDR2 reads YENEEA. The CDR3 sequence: CASSLGPQGQPQHF. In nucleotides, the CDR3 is TGTGCCAGCAGCTTAGGACCGCAGGGTCAGCCCCAGCATTTT.

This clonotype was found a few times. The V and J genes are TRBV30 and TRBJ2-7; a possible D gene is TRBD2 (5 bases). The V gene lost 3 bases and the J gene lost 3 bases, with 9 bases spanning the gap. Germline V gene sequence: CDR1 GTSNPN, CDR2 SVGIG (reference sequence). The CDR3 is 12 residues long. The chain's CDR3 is CAWRELGYEQYF. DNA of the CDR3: TGTGCCTGGAGGGAACTAGGCTACGAGCAGTACTTC.

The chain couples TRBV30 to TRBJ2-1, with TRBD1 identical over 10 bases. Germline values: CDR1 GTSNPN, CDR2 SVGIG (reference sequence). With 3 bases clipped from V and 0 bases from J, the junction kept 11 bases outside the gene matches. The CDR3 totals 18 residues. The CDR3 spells CAWRVRDRGPSSYNEQFF. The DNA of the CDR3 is TGTGCCTGGAGGGTCCGGGACAGGGGACCTTCCTCCTACAATGAGCAGTTCTTC.

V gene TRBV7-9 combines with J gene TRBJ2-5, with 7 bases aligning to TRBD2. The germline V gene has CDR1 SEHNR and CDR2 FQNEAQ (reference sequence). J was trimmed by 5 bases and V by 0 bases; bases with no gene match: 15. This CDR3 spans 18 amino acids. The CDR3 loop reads CASSLALGAGRGFETQYF. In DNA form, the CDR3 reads TGTGCCAGCAGCTTAGCGTTGGGAGCGGGAAGGGGTTTTGAGACCCAGTACTTC.

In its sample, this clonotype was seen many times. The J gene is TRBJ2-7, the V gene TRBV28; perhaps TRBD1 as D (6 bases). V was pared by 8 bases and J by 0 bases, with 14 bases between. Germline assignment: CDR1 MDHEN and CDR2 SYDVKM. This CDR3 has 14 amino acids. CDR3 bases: TGTGCCAGCCACGGGACAACCACCTCCTACGAGCAGTACTTC. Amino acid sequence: CASHGTTTSYEQYF.